What follows describes a single T cell receptor beta chain. From germline, CDR1 is SGDLS and CDR2 YYNGEE. The V gene lost 0 bases and the J gene lost 6 bases, with 10 bases spanning the gap. This CDR3 contains 13 residues. Method: immunoSEQ multiplex PCR; TCRdb's copy keeps in-frame clones and lacks some. The sample has about 140,000 clones; around 90% are singletons. The data were obtained in a study of T cell responses to AZD1222 COVID-19 vaccine. The origin of this receptor is an adult in good health. Source: peripheral blood, taken on day 0 of AZD1222 vaccination. V is TRBV9 and J is TRBJ2-7, with D possibly matching TRBD2 (6 bases). CDR3 nucleotide sequence: TGTGCCAGCAGCGTAGAGGGTAGCGGCGAGCAGTACTTC. This encodes CASSVEGSGEQYF.